The clone carrying this T cell receptor (beta chain) has a handful of counts. This record comes from a study of shared clonotypes between healthy human individuals. The protocol was immunoSEQ multiplex PCR, while the TCRdb copy is restricted to in-frame clones and leaves out a portion. Seen here are hundreds of thousands of clones, over 60% observed once, and the top ten hold approximately 12%. This CDR3 contains 14 residues. Trimming cost V 4 bases and J 6 bases; bases outside gene matches: 4. Germline assignment: CDR1 MRHNA and CDR2 SNTAGT. Sequencing was performed on PBMCs. The source is a woman aged 40 to 50 in good health. Some clones in this sample may be carry-over from other donors' samples. This rearrangement joins TRBV6-4 to TRBJ2-1; 9 bases are a match to TRBD2. CDR3 bases: TGTGCCAGCAGTGCGGAAGCGGGGGGCAATGAGCAGTTCTTC. It yields the protein CASSAEAGGNEQFF.